This T cell receptor (beta chain) was found in a study of shared clonotypes between healthy human individuals. TCRdb's table, derived via immunoSEQ multiplex PCR, lists solely in-frame clones and lacks some. This sample has about 1.5 million clones, with around 98% found just once. Germline V lookup: CDR1 SGDLS, CDR2 YYNGEE. The V and J ends lost 5 bases and 3 bases respectively, with 15 bases between them. The CDR3 has 15 amino acids. This clonotype was sampled from a man aged 30-40 years in good health. V is TRBV9 and J is TRBJ2-1; a weak D match, TRBD2 (6 bases). Sequenced: naive CD4+ T cells sorted from blood. Regarding subset: CD45RA+ positively selected. CDR3 DNA sequence: TGTGCCAGCAGTAGAAGGGACTGGGGCTACAATGAGCAGTTCTTC. Translation gives CASSRRDWGYNEQFF. Drawing the rest from reference TRBV9 and TRBJ2-1, the complete variable domain is DSGVTQTPKHLITATGQRVTLRCSPRSGDLSVYWYQQSLDQGLQFLIQYYNGEERAKGNILERFSAQQFPDLHSELNLSSLELGDSALYFCASSRRDWGYNEQFFGPGTRLTVL.